This passage covers 24 T cell receptor beta chains from one sample sequenced in a study of shared clonotypes between healthy human individuals. The protocol was immunoSEQ multiplex PCR, while the TCRdb copy is restricted to in-frame clones and leaves out a portion. The sample shows 950,000 to 1,300,000 clones, about 74% of them seen only once. Sequencing was carried out using memory CD4+ T cells sorted from blood. Documented subset: CD45RA-negative fraction. All receptors come from a young man in good health.

The chain couples TRBV29-1 to TRBJ2-3, with D hard to call. V lost 4 bases and J 4 bases, leaving 6 bases between the germline ends. CDR1 SQVTM and CDR2 ANQGSEA come from the germline V gene. The CDR3 length is 11 residues. CDR3 sequence: CSVVVADTQYF. As DNA, the CDR3 is TGCAGCGTTGTCGTGGCAGATACGCAGTATTTT.

As concerns this clone: The sample has other DNA sequences that encode this CDR3 too. The chain employs TRBV7-2 and TRBJ1-1; D call uncertain. CDR1 is SGHTA, CDR2 FQGNSA, per germline. V shed 1 base and J shed 4 bases, with 10 bases lying between them. The CDR3 is 14 amino acids. The CDR3 DNA reads as TGTGCCAGCAGCTTAGGGCAGGTCGCCACTGAAGCTTTCTTT. Translated: CASSLGQVATEAFF.

A few counts support this clone. The chain joins TRBV5-6 to TRBJ2-5, with D hard to call. Per germline, CDR1 SGHDT and CDR2 YYEEEE. This CDR3 has 15 amino acids. Trimming stripped 0 bases from V and 0 bases from J, with 9 bases between. The CDR3 spells CASSLEGVYQETQYF. The CDR3 DNA follows: TGTGCCAGCAGCTTGGAGGGCGTGTACCAAGAGACCCAGTACTTC.

This clone was seen at least ten times. This chain links TRBV27 with TRBJ2-6, with TRBD1 matching 7 bases. This CDR3 is 18 amino acids long. J gave up 4 bases and V 5 bases, and 14 bases lay outside the gene matches. The germline gives CDR1 MNHEY, CDR2 SMNVEV (reference sequence). The CDR3 sequence: CASSPLRTGWGGANVLTF. CDR3 DNA: TGTGCCAGCAGTCCGCTCCGGACAGGTTGGGGGGGGGCCAACGTCCTGACTTTC. The complete variable domain, with remaining parts taken from reference TRBV27 and TRBJ2-6, reads EAQVTQNPRYLITVTGKKLTVTCSQNMNHEYMSWYRQDPGLGLRQIYYSMNVEVTDKGDVPEGYKVSRKEKRNFPLILESPSPNQTSLYFCASSPLRTGWGGANVLTFGAGSRLTVL.

The V gene is TRBV15, the J gene TRBJ2-7; 9 bases fit TRBD2. Trimming took 0 bases from V and 4 from J; bases not matched to a gene: 4. This CDR3 comprises 15 residues. Germline loops: CDR1 LNHNV, CDR2 YYDKDF (reference sequence). CDR3 DNA: TGTGCCACCAGCAGAGAAAGAACTAGCGGGTACGAGCAGTACTTC. As protein: CATSRERTSGYEQYF.

This CDR3 is CASSLGTASNEKLFF. CDR3 in DNA: TGTGCCAGCAGCTTAGGCACAGCCTCTAATGAAAAACTGTTTTTT. V gene TRBV7-6 combines with J gene TRBJ1-4, with D unresolved. This CDR3 contains 15 residues. V dropped 1 base and J dropped 3 bases, with 9 bases sitting between them. CDR1 SGHVS and CDR2 FNYEAQ come from the germline V gene. Looking up the rest from reference TRBV7-6 and TRBJ1-4 gives the full variable domain: GAGVSQSPRYKVTKRGQDVALRCDPISGHVSLYWYRQALGQGPEFLTYFNYEAQQDKSGLPNDRFSAERPEGSISTLTIQRTEQRDSAMYRCASSLGTASNEKLFFGSGTQLSVL.

DNA of the CDR3: TGTGCCACCGACGGGGGCCAAAATCAGCCCCAGCATTTT. It encodes CATDGGQNQPQHF. The rearrangement uses TRBV6-1 and TRBJ1-5; TRBD1 might be the D (6 bases). V lost 10 bases and J lost 4, with 14 bases in between. The CDR3 has 13 amino acids. Looked up from germline, CDR1 is MNHNS and CDR2 is SASEGT.

V gene TRBV27 combines with J gene TRBJ2-1; 10 bases line up with TRBD2. Germline V gene lookup returns CDR1 MNHEY and CDR2 SMNVEV (reference sequence). Losses at the gene ends were 6 bases for V and 10 bases for J; bases not matched to a gene: 9. This CDR3 contains 14 residues. CDR3 protein: CASRSSGRAGEQFF. CDR3 sequence (DNA): TGTGCCAGCAGGAGCAGCGGGAGGGCTGGAGAGCAGTTCTTC.

Comments on this clone: The sample contains more than one DNA sequence encoding this CDR3. The chain uses TRBV10-3 and TRBJ2-1; D is undetermined. CDR3 length equals 11 residues. The V end lost 8 bases, the J end lost 4 bases, and 6 bases lay between the germline ends. CDR1 is ENHRY, CDR2 SYGVKD, per germline. In DNA, the CDR3 is TGTGCCATCTTGCAATACAATGAGCAGTTCTTC. Protein sequence: CAILQYNEQFF.

This rearrangement joins TRBV11-2 to TRBJ1-4; no firm D call. Trimming shortened V by 4 bases and J by 10 bases, and 19 bases separated the two germline ends. The CDR3 consists of 15 residues. Germline V gene data show CDR1 as SGHAT and CDR2 as FQNNGV. For the CDR3, the DNA is TGTGCCAGCAGCTCGGTCCCGGGAGCAAAGGGAAAACTGTTTTTT. Translated, it gives CASSSVPGAKGKLFF.

The V and J genes are TRBV19 and TRBJ1-2; D might be TRBD1 (6 bases). Germline CDR1 reads LNHDA; CDR2 reads SQIVND (reference sequence). This CDR3 is built from 17 residues. V lost 4 bases and J 0 bases, leaving 18 bases between the germline ends. The CDR3 DNA reads TGTGCCAGTAGTACCGTGGACAGTTTCTCTCCTAACTATGGCTACACCTTC. Its translation: CASSTVDSFSPNYGYTF.

V usage is TRBV5-1 and J usage is TRBJ2-5; D might be TRBD2 (6 bases). CDR1 is SGHRS and CDR2 is YFSETQ in the germline V gene. The V end lost 2 bases, the J end lost 5 bases, and 10 bases lay between the germline ends. The CDR3 is made up of 13 amino acids. The CDR3 region has the DNA TGCGCCAGCAGCTTACTAGCCCCGGAGACCCAGTACTTC. Residues: CASSLLAPETQYF.

The chain links TRBV27 to TRBJ1-2; TRBD1 might be the D (6 bases). CDR3 size: 15 residues. Trimming stripped 8 bases from V and 0 bases from J, with 16 bases between. Per germline, CDR1 MNHEY and CDR2 SMNVEV (reference sequence). This CDR3 reads CASSWGPGANYGYTF. The CDR3 DNA reads as TGTGCCAGCTCTTGGGGGCCGGGGGCTAACTATGGCTACACCTTC.

V gene TRBV7-9 combines with J gene TRBJ2-4; TRBD2 matches 8 bases. Germline CDR1 and CDR2: SEHNR and FQNEAQ (reference sequence). This CDR3 is built from 16 residues. The J segment lost 0 bases and the V segment lost 5 bases, leaving 6 bases of the junction unmatched. CDR3 in DNA: TGTGCCAGCAGCCCCCCAGCGGGAGTAGCCAAAAACATTCAGTACTTC. Residues: CASSPPAGVAKNIQYF. Combining the CDR3 with reference TRBV7-9 and TRBJ2-4 gives the whole variable domain DTGVSQNPRHKITKRGQNVTFRCDPISEHNRLYWYRQTLGQGPEFLTYFQNEAQLEKSRLLSDRFSAERPKGSFSTLEIQRTEQGDSAMYLCASSPPAGVAKNIQYFGAGTRLSVL.

This clone was observed a single time. The chain links TRBV5-4 to TRBJ2-7; TRBD1 matches 8 bases. This CDR3 has 15 residues. Germline CDR1 SGHNT, CDR2 YYREEE (reference sequence). Trimming took 4 bases from V and 2 from J; bases not matched to a gene: 8. Here the CDR3 reads CASSHGPGGTYEQYF. DNA for the CDR3: TGTGCCAGCAGCCACGGGCCAGGGGGCACCTACGAGCAGTACTTC.

The V and J genes are TRBV29-1 and TRBJ2-7; 14 bases map to TRBD2. CDR1 SQVTM and CDR2 ANQGSEA come from the germline V gene. The CDR3 contains 16 residues. V shed 6 bases, J shed 2 bases, and the junction held 9 bases outside the gene matches. CDR3 amino acids: CSVLGTSGGKTYEQYF. The CDR3 bases are TGCAGCGTGCTCGGGACTAGCGGGGGCAAGACCTACGAGCAGTACTTC.

This clone was observed a single time. This sequence joins TRBV30 and TRBJ1-4; D is ambiguous. V was cut by 2 bases and J by 5 bases, with 3 bases left in between. Germline-derived CDR1 and CDR2 are GTSNPN and SVGIG (reference sequence). This CDR3 spans 11 amino acids. The CDR3 loop is CAWSQNEKLFF. DNA for the CDR3: TGTGCCTGGAGTCAAAATGAAAAACTGTTTTTT.

The chain is built from TRBV2 and TRBJ1-2; unclear D gene. Trimming removed 6 bases from V and 4 bases from J, with 15 bases in between. CDR3 length equals 14 residues. CDR1 and CDR2 from the germline V gene are SNHLY and FYNNEI. The CDR3 bases are TGTGCCAGCAGGTCGAGCAGGATGGGCTATGGCTACACCTTC. This sequence encodes CASRSSRMGYGYTF.

The V call is TRBV4-1, the J call TRBJ1-2, with TRBD1 matching over 11 bases. CDR3 length: 15 amino acids. Germline-derived CDR1 and CDR2 are MGHRA and YSYEKL. The V and J ends lost 1 base and 7 bases, in that order; junction bases with no gene match: 5. The CDR3 region has the DNA TGCGCCAGCAGCCAAGCCGGACAGGGGGCGCGTGGCTACACCTTC. This encodes CASSQAGQGARGYTF.

The V and J genes are TRBV2 and TRBJ1-2; weak D call: TRBD1 (6 bases). Germline V gene sequence: CDR1 SNHLY, CDR2 FYNNEI. The CDR3 covers 14 residues. Trimming removed 7 bases from V and 5 bases from J, with 17 bases in between. The DNA for the CDR3 is TGTGCCAGCAAGAACAGGGACGTCTCATATGGCTACACCTTC. This translates into CASKNRDVSYGYTF.

A single count supports this clone. This sequence joins TRBV5-6 and TRBJ2-7; D possibly corresponds to TRBD1 (5 bases). Deletions cut 1 base from V and 6 bases from J, with 17 bases between. Per the germline V gene, CDR1 is SGHDT and CDR2 is YYEEEE. This CDR3 has 15 residues. Written as DNA, the CDR3 is TGTGCCAGCAGCTTGATCCAGTTTGGGGCATCCGAGCAGTACTTC. Translating gives CASSLIQFGASEQYF.

This chain uses TRBV7-8 with TRBJ1-2; 8 bases match TRBD1. The germline gives CDR1 SGHVS, CDR2 FQNEAQ. After removal of 5 bases from V and 8 bases from J, the junction contained 4 bases not matched to a gene. There are 12 residues in the CDR3. Here the CDR3 reads CASSIRDRGYTF. The CDR3 DNA follows: TGTGCCAGCAGCATCCGGGACAGGGGCTACACCTTC.

J is TRBJ2-2 and V is TRBV6-6; TRBD1 agrees at 7 bases. Germline V CDR1 and CDR2: MNHNY, SVGAGI (reference sequence). J gave up 7 bases and V 2 bases, and 7 bases lay outside the gene matches. The CDR3 loop spans 15 amino acids. DNA for the CDR3: TGTGCCAGCAGTTACGGGCAGGGGGATAACGGGGAGCTGTTTTTT. The encoded protein is CASSYGQGDNGELFF.

The chain joins TRBV6-5 to TRBJ1-1, with TRBD1 matching 7 bases. Germline assignment: CDR1 MNHEY and CDR2 SVGAGI. The J segment lost 5 bases and the V segment lost 2 bases, leaving 5 bases of the junction unmatched. This CDR3 has 14 amino acids. This CDR3 reads CASSYEGAETEAFF. CDR3 nucleotide sequence: TGTGCCAGCAGTTACGAGGGGGCGGAAACTGAAGCTTTCTTT.